These T cell receptor beta chains were read from a single sample in a study of OX40 agonist ivuxolimab in advanced cancers. Sequencing used immunoSEQ multiplex PCR; TCRdb keeps in-frame clones, though not all of them. The sample lists more than 55,000 clones; 89% were seen once. Sample: CD4+ or CD8+ T cells sorted from blood, taken in a trial of the OX40 agonist ivuxolimab. Source of these receptors: an adult with an advanced solid tumor such as melanoma, head and neck, liver or kidney cancer. Both conserved end residues are trimmed from each CDR3. A D gene is named only where the DNA matches it firmly. Clone size is not always given. Where it is, it says once, few, many or a class for expanded clones.

-,-,TRBV6-1,ASSQTERPLYGYT
-,-,TRBV28,ASSFRRGRRGANVLT
-,TRBD1,TRBV5-1,ASSQGQAIPYGYT
-,-,TRBV5-4,ASSLSLALNNEQF
-,TRBD1,TRBV5-1,ASSLGRDRGNYEQY
-,TRBD2,TRBV28,ASSSAASGVFQETQY
-,TRBD1,TRBV10-3,AISQTGSNEQF
-,TRBD2,TRBV27,ASSLTRGGPKETQY
-,-,TRBV7-6,ASSLKRGSYNEQF
few,-,TRBV6-6,ASSYSRGGIGDTQY
-,-,TRBV6-6,ASRLTQETQY